This is a list of T cell receptor beta chains from one sample in a study of cytomegalovirus exposure and HLA in healthy donors. Measured with immunoSEQ multiplex PCR; TCRdb has only the in-frame clones, and not every one. The sample has fewer than 200,000 clones, about 80% seen once. Specimen: PBMCs. These TCRs come from a young man in good health and CMV-seronegative. Each CDR3 is given with its conserved first and last residue. The order of the fields is V gene, J gene, clone size, D gene, CDR3 DNA, CDR3 protein. D genes are given only for firm matches. Part of the rows lack a size; the others show once, few, many or a class for expanded clones.

>TRBV14|TRBJ2-2|.|.
TGTGCCAGCAGCCAAGAGAAGGCAGGCACCGGACTGAGTTTTTACCCCGGGGAGCTGTTTTTT
CASSQEKAGTGLSFYPGELFF
>TRBV6-5|TRBJ1-6|.|.
TGTGCCAGCAGTTACTCGTTGAGCTCCTATAATTCACCCCTCCACTTT
CASSYSLSSYNSPLHF
>TRBV11-3|TRBJ1-6|.|.
TGTGCCAGCAGCCTCCGTTCCGGGGATTCACCCCTCCACTTT
CASSLRSGDSPLHF
>TRBV2|TRBJ1-5|.|TRBD1
TGTGCCAGTGGGACAGATCCTTATAGCAATCAGCCCCAGCATTTT
CASGTDPYSNQPQHF
>TRBV21-1|TRBJ2-5|.|.
TGTGCCAGCAGCGTACGGGTGGAGACCCAGTACTTC
CASSVRVETQYF
>TRBV7-2|TRBJ1-1|.|.
TGTGCCAGCAGCTTAAGGGCGGGAGCGAACACTGAAGCTTTCTTT
CASSLRAGANTEAFF
>TRBV7-3|TRBJ2-2|few|.
TGTGCCAGCAGCTTAATACAGAACACCGGGGAGCTGTTTTTT
CASSLIQNTGELFF
>TRBV13|TRBJ2-2|once|.
TGTGCCAGCAGCTTAGAATCTGTCCCCGGGGAGCTGTTTTTT
CASSLESVPGELFF
>TRBV6-5|TRBJ1-1|.|.
TGTGCCAGCCGGGAGGTGAACACTGAAGCTTTCTTT
CASREVNTEAFF
>TRBV4-1|TRBJ2-7|few|.
TGCGCCAGCAGCGCCAGATTTGCTGCAGGGGACCCCTACGAGCAGTACTTC
CASSARFAAGDPYEQYF
>TRBV5-5|TRBJ1-5|.|.
TGTGCCAGCAGCCCGGACTTGGGTCAGCCCCAGCATTTT
CASSPDLGQPQHF
>TRBV20-1|TRBJ1-2|.|.
TGCAGTGGTTCGGGGTACTATGGCTACACCTTC
CSGSGYYGYTF
>TRBV9|TRBJ1-1|once|.
TGTGCCAGCAGCGTAGTGGCAGGGAATTCGAACACTGAAGCTTTCTTT
CASSVVAGNSNTEAFF
>TRBV27|TRBJ1-6|.|.
TGTGCCAGCAGGAGGACAGCTTTGGGTTCACCCCTCCACTTT
CASRRTALGSPLHF
>TRBV4-2|TRBJ2-7|.|.
TGTGCCAGCAGCTCCCCCGGCGAGCAGTACTTC
CASSSPGEQYF
>TRBV5-1|TRBJ2-7|.|TRBD1
TGCGCCAGCAGCTTGACAGGGGCCCCTTCCTACGAGCAGTACTTC
CASSLTGAPSYEQYF
>TRBV11-1|TRBJ2-1|.|TRBD2
TGTGCCAGCAGCCCGCGGACTAGCCTCAATGAGCAGTTCTTC
CASSPRTSLNEQFF
>TRBV5-1|TRBJ2-3|.|TRBD2
TGCGCCAGCAGCTTGTTTCCGGGCGGGGGGGCCTGGACAGATACGCAGTATTTT
CASSLFPGGGAWTDTQYF
>TRBV5-4|TRBJ2-1|.|TRBD2
TGTGCCAGCAGCTTATTATCTAGCGGGGTGTATGAGCAGTTCTTC
CASSLLSSGVYEQFF
>TRBV11-1|TRBJ2-3|.|TRBD2
TGTGCCAGCAGCTTCGGACTAGCGGAGGAGTTAGATACGCAGTATTTT
CASSFGLAEELDTQYF
>TRBV29-1|TRBJ2-2|few|.
TGCAGCGTTTTTACGCAAAGAGGGACCGGGGAGCTGTTTTTT
CSVFTQRGTGELFF
>TRBV2|TRBJ2-3|.|TRBD2
TGTGCCAGCAGTACCGGACTAGCGGGGGGTCCGGATACGCAGTATTTT
CASSTGLAGGPDTQYF
>TRBV14|TRBJ1-6|.|.
TGTGCCAGCAGCCAAGCCCATCAGGGGAAACCCCTCCACTTT
CASSQAHQGKPLHF
>TRBV20-1|TRBJ1-4|.|.
TGCAGTGCCTCCACATGGGAAAAACTGTTTTTT
CSASTWEKLFF
>TRBV27|TRBJ1-5|.|.
TGTGCCAGAACCGCGCCTTATCAGCCCCAGCATTTT
CARTAPYQPQHF
>TRBV6-1|TRBJ1-5|.|TRBD1
TGTGCCAGCATAAGAGGACAGGGGCAGGATCAGCCCCAGCATTTT
CASIRGQGQDQPQHF
>TRBV19|TRBJ1-4|few|.
TGTGCCAGTAGTATACCCCTCGGGGTACGTGAAAAACTGTTTTTT
CASSIPLGVREKLFF
>TRBV19|TRBJ2-1|.|TRBD2
TGTGCCAGTAGGGAGACGGGACTAGCCTCCTACAATGAGCAGTTCTTC
CASRETGLASYNEQFF
>TRBV4-3|TRBJ1-5|.|.
TGCGCCAGCAGCCAAGATCCCCAGGATAGACAGCCCCAGCATTTT
CASSQDPQDRQPQHF
>TRBV30|TRBJ2-7|.|TRBD2
TGTGCCTGGAGAGGGACTAGCGAGGCCTACGAGCAGTACTTC
CAWRGTSEAYEQYF
>TRBV10-3|TRBJ2-7|.|TRBD2
TGTGCCATCAAAGCGGGAGGGCCTTCCGAGCAGTACTTC
CAIKAGGPSEQYF
>TRBV9|TRBJ1-6|.|.
TGTGCCAGCAGCGTAGAGTCCCTCGGGTCACCCCTCCACTTT
CASSVESLGSPLHF
>TRBV10-3|TRBJ2-2|.|TRBD1
TGTGCCATCGGGGACAGCGGAACCGGGGAGCTGTTTTTT
CAIGDSGTGELFF
>TRBV9|TRBJ2-7|few|TRBD2
TGTGCCAGCAGCTTGGGACTAGCGGGAGCCGAGCAGTACTTC
CASSLGLAGAEQYF
>TRBV4-2|TRBJ2-1|.|TRBD2
TGTGCCAGCAGCCAAGTACCGGCGGGAGGGCCGTCCTACAATGAGCAGTTCTTC
CASSQVPAGGPSYNEQFF
>TRBV27|TRBJ1-2|.|TRBD1
TGTGCCAGCAGTCCCTGGGACAGCTCACAGTATGGCTACACCTTC
CASSPWDSSQYGYTF
>TRBV7-9|TRBJ2-7|.|.
TGTGCCAGCAGCTTAGATCTAGCTGGCGACGAGCAGTACTTC
CASSLDLAGDEQYF
>TRBV27|TRBJ1-1|.|.
TGTGCCAGCAGTTTCACAGGGACCACTGAAGCTTTCTTT
CASSFTGTTEAFF
>TRBV5-1|TRBJ1-2|.|TRBD1
TGCGCCAGCAGCTCCACGGGACAGGGGTACGGCTACACCTTC
CASSSTGQGYGYTF
>TRBV10-1|TRBJ1-1|.|.
TGCGCCAGCAGTGAAACGTGGGGCTCTGAAGCTTTCTTT
CASSETWGSEAFF
>TRBV19|TRBJ2-1|few|TRBD1
TGTGCCAGTAGTTCGGGACAGATCCTCTACAATGAGCAGTTCTTC
CASSSGQILYNEQFF
>TRBV27|TRBJ2-3|.|.
TGTGCCAGCAGTTACCTACAGTCTTCTAGCACAGATACGCAGTATTTT
CASSYLQSSSTDTQYF
>TRBV30|TRBJ1-2|.|.
TGTGTCTGGAGTGGGGGCACAAACTATGGCTACACCTTC
CVWSGGTNYGYTF
>TRBV2|TRBJ1-5|.|TRBD1
TGTGCCAGCAGTACGGGACAGGGGCAGGATCAGCCCCAGCATTTT
CASSTGQGQDQPQHF
>TRBV29-1|TRBJ2-7|.|TRBD1
TGCAGCGTTGTTGTGTTGACAGGGAACGAGCAGTACTTC
CSVVVLTGNEQYF
>TRBV19|TRBJ2-1|.|.
TGTGCCAGTAGTATCGGGGGACGCAATGAGCAGTTCTTC
CASSIGGRNEQFF
>TRBV10-3|TRBJ1-5|.|.
TGTGCCATCAGCCCCGGGATTCTCGGGAATCAGCCCCAGCATTTT
CAISPGILGNQPQHF
>TRBV28|TRBJ2-7|.|TRBD1
TGTGCCAGCAGTTTGGCGACAGGGATCTACGAGCAGTACTTC
CASSLATGIYEQYF
>TRBV6-5|TRBJ2-7|.|TRBD1
TGTGCCAGCAGTCCCGGGACAGTCTCCTACGAGCAGTACTTC
CASSPGTVSYEQYF
>TRBV7-2|TRBJ2-5|.|TRBD2
TGTGCCAGCAGCTTAGGACTAGCGGCTAGCGAGACCCAGTACTTC
CASSLGLAASETQYF
>TRBV19|TRBJ2-7|.|.
TGTGCCAGTAGTATGGGAACCGGGACAAGCTCCTACGAGCAGTACTTC
CASSMGTGTSSYEQYF
>TRBV5-4|TRBJ2-5|.|TRBD2
TGTGCCAGCAGCTTGGCACTAGCGGGAGTGGAGACCCAGTACTTC
CASSLALAGVETQYF
>TRBV27|TRBJ2-1|once|.
TGTGCCAGCAGTTTAATAGGGGGAAATGAGCAGTTCTTC
CASSLIGGNEQFF
>TRBV19|TRBJ2-2|.|TRBD1
TGTGCCAGTAGTATATGGACAGGGGTCACCGGGGAGCTGTTTTTT
CASSIWTGVTGELFF
>TRBV7-9|TRBJ1-6|.|TRBD1
TGTGCCAGCAGCCCGGGACAGGGGTTTTTTTCACCCCTCCACTTT
CASSPGQGFFSPLHF
>TRBV2|TRBJ2-7|.|TRBD1
TGTGCCAGCAGTGGGCCGGGATCAGGGGGAAACGAGCAGTACTTC
CASSGPGSGGNEQYF
>TRBV30|TRBJ1-3|.|.
TGTGCCTGGACCTTAAATCCTGGAAACACCATATATTTT
CAWTLNPGNTIYF
>TRBV11-2|TRBJ1-2|.|TRBD1
TGTGCCAGCAGCTCCTCAGGGGGGAACTATGGCTACACCTTC
CASSSSGGNYGYTF